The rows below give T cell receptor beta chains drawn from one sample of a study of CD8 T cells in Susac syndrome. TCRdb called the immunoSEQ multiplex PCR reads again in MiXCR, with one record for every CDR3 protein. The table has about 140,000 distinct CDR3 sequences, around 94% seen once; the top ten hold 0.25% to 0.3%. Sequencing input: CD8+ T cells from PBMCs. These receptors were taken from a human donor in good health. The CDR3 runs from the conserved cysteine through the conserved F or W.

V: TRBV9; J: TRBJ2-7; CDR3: CASSGVGLVGEQYF
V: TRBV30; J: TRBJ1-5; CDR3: CAWSVGQGAGQPQHF
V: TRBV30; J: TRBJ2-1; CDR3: CAWSMVAGVNEQFF
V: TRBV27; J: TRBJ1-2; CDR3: CASSQKGYGYTF
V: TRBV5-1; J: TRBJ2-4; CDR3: CAILQGAAKNIQYF
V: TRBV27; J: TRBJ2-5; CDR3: CASSLGLAEYQETQYF
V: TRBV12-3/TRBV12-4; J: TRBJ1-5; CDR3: CASIDGGGPQHF
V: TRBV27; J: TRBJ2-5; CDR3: CASSFFPGDQETQYF
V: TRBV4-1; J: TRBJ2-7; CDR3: CASSQEGAYEQYF
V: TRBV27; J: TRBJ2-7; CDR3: CASSLLLAASDEQYF
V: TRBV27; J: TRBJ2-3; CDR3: CASRLKGRTDTQYF
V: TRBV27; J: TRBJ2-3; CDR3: CASSLGTSGRDTQYF
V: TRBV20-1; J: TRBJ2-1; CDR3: CSAYGQVNYNEQFF
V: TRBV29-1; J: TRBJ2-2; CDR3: CSVPQRTGELFF
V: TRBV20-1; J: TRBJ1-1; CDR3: CSARGQTTEAFF
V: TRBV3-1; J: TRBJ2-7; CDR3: CASSQEGSEQYF
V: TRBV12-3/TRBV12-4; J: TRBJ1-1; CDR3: CASSPTGTPGAFF
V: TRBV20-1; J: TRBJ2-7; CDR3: CSAAGLAGFGLRGEQYF
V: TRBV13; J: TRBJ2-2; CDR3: CASSLPGVGTGELFF
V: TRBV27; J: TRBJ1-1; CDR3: CASSFLVLGQPNTEAFF
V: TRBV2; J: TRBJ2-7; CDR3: CASSDSGRWHEQYF
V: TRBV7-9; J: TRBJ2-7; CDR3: CASHGDRGYEQYF
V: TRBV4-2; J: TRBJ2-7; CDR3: CASTHRAGGPYEQYF
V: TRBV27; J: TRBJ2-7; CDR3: CASSLAGSYEQYF
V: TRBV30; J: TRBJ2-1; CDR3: CAWSGGNYNEQFF
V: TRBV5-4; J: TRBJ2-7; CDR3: CASSAEDEQYF
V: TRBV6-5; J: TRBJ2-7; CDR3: CASSYASGRTYEQYF
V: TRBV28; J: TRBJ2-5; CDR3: CASSLAGFETQYF
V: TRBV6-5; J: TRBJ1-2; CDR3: CASSYSFLQGANGYTF
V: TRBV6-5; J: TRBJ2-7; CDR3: CASSYSIGGYEQYF
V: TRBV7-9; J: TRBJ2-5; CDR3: CAVRAGRETQYF
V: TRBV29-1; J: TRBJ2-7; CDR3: CSVRGLAGKAYEQYF
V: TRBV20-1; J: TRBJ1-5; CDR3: CSASDRGYSQPQHF
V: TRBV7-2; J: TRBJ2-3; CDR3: CASSSPGQGFMVTDTQYF
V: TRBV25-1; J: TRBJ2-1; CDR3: CASSEPLAGPYNEQFF
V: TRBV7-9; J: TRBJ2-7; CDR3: CASSPPLLAGESEQYF
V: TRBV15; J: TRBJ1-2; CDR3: CATSRDMAYNYGYTF
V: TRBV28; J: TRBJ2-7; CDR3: CAIGTGRDEQYF
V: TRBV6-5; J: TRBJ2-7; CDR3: CAAGGDRPYEQYF
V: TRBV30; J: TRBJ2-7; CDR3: CAYFGRTYEQYF
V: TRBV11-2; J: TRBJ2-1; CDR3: CASSFSGRADNEQFF
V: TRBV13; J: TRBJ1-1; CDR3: CASSYRQGPGTEAFF